This T cell receptor beta chain was profiled in a study of T cell responses to AZD1222 COVID-19 vaccine. Study in general: Pooling of second doses given at about 4 or about 12 weeks was done. General study findings and limits: Targeting of unmutated variant regions was reportedly seen in nearly half of spike-specific TCRs. The donor cohort was predominantly white British with a female majority, and clonal diversity may have been underestimated.

Data came from immunoSEQ multiplex PCR; TCRdb stores just in-frame clones and leaves some out. The data show around 170,000 clones, with approximately 90% seen just once and roughly 0.98% held by the top ten. V was cut by 3 bases and J by 4 bases, with 21 bases left in between. This CDR3 contains 17 residues. The V gene's germline CDR1 is SGHDN and CDR2 FVKESK. Note on this clone: What it recognizes is unknown.

The origin of this receptor is an adult in good health. The material sequenced was peripheral blood, taken on day 0 of AZD1222 vaccination. The chain uses TRBV14 and TRBJ1-1; D gene unclear. CDR3 nucleotide sequence: TGTGCCAGCAGCCATGTCGACGTGAGCGCCCCGACCACTGAAGCTTTCTTT. Protein: CASSHVDVSAPTTEAFF.